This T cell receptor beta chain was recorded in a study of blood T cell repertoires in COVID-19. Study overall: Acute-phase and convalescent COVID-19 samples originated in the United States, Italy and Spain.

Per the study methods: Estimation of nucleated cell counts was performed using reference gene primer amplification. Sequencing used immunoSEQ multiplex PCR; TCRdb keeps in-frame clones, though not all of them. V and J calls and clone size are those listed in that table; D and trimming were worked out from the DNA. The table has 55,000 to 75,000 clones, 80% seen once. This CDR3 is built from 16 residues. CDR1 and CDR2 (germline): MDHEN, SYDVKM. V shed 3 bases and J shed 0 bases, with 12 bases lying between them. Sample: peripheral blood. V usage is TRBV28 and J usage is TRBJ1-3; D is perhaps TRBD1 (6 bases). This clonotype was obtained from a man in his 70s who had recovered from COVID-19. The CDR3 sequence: CASSLSGATSGNTIYF. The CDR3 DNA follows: TGTGCCAGCAGTTTGTCAGGGGCGACCTCTGGAAACACCATATATTTT.